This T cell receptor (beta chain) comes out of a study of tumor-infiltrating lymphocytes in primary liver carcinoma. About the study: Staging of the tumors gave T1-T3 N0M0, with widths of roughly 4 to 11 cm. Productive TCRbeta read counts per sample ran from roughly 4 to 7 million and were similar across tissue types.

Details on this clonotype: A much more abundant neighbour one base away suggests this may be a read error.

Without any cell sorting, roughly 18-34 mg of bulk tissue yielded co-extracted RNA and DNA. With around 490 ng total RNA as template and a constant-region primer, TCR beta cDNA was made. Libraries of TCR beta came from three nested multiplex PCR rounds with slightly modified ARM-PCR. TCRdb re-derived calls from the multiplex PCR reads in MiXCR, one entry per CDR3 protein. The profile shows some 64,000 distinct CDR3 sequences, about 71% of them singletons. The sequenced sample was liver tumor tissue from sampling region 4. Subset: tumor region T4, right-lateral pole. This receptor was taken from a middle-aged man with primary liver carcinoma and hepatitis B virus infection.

In DNA form, the CDR3 reads TGTGCCAGCAGTCTCAGGGGAGGGAGCAATCAGCCCAAGCATTTT. Encoded protein: CASSLRGGSNQPKHF. The V gene is TRBV6-2 or TRBV6-3, the J gene TRBJ1-5; perhaps TRBD1 as D (6 bases). This CDR3 has 15 residues. Germline values: CDR1 MNHEY, CDR2 SVGEGT.